This is a list of T cell receptor beta chains from one sample in a study of cytomegalovirus exposure and HLA in healthy donors. This table comes from immunoSEQ multiplex PCR, and its TCRdb copy is limited to in-frame clones, with some not included. This sample's table reports fewer than 150,000 clones. The sequencing sample was made of PBMCs. All receptors derive from a man in his forties in good health and CMV-seronegative. Both conserved end residues are part of each CDR3. A D gene is named only where the DNA matches it firmly.

>TRBD1|TRBV7-8|TRBJ2-5
TGTGCCAGCAGCTCTTCCGGGACAGCGGAGACCCAGTACTTC
CASSSSGTAETQYF
>-|TRBV5-4|TRBJ2-5
TGTGCCAGCAGCTTGGGACAGCAAGAGACCCAGTACTTC
CASSLGQQETQYF
>-|TRBV5-6|TRBJ2-3
TGTGCCAGCAGCTTGACAGTCACTAGCCCAGATACGCAGTATTTT
CASSLTVTSPDTQYF
>-|TRBV6-5|TRBJ1-2
TGTGCCAGCAGTTACTCCGACAGGTGGTATGGCTACACCTTC
CASSYSDRWYGYTF
>TRBD2|TRBV7-3|TRBJ2-3
TGTGCCAGCAGCTTACGGCGGGGGGGCCGAGATACGCAGTATTTT
CASSLRRGGRDTQYF
>-|TRBV11-2|TRBJ1-3
TGTGCCAGCAGCTTACAGCCGGGGCCAGGGGAATCAGGAAACACCATATATTTT
CASSLQPGPGESGNTIYF
>-|TRBV6-5|TRBJ1-1
TGTGCCAGCAGTTACTCCCAGGGGCGGAACACTGAAGCTTTCTTT
CASSYSQGRNTEAFF
>TRBD2|TRBV20-1|TRBJ2-3
TGCGGGTCGGGGGGGGCAGATACGCAGTATTTT
CGSGGADTQYF
>TRBD2|TRBV19|TRBJ2-7
TGTGCCAGTAGAGAGGCGGGGGCCTACGAGCAGTACTTC
CASREAGAYEQYF
>TRBD2|TRBV9|TRBJ2-1
TGTGCCAGCAGCATCCGGGACTATGACAATGAGCAGTTCTTC
CASSIRDYDNEQFF
>-|TRBV29-1|TRBJ1-1
TGCAGCGTTGACGGGTATTGGGGCGGCACTGAAGCTTTCTTT
CSVDGYWGGTEAFF
>-|TRBV14|TRBJ2-2
TGTGCCAGCAGCCACAGCGAGAGGAGGGTTAGGATCGATACCGGGGAGCTGTTTTTT
CASSHSERRVRIDTGELFF
>TRBD2|TRBV9|TRBJ2-3
TGTGCCAGCAGCGTGGGACTAGAAAGCACAGATACGCAGTATTTT
CASSVGLESTDTQYF
>-|TRBV5-4|TRBJ2-1
TGTGCCAGCAGTTCGGACTTTCCCGCTTACAATGAGCAGTTCTTC
CASSSDFPAYNEQFF
>-|TRBV28|TRBJ1-2
TGTGCCAGCAGCCCAGGGCCCTCCTCTGAGTATGGCTACACCTTC
CASSPGPSSEYGYTF
>TRBD2|TRBV5-1|TRBJ2-2
TGCGCCAGCAGCTTGGGTGACGGGAGGACCGGGGAGCTGTTTTTT
CASSLGDGRTGELFF
>-|TRBV10-3|TRBJ1-1
TGTGCCACCGCGCAGGACAGACGGAACACTGAAGCTTTCTTT
CATAQDRRNTEAFF
>TRBD1|TRBV4-2|TRBJ1-2
TGTGCCAGCAGCCCTACCCCGGGACAGGGGTATGGCTACACCTTC
CASSPTPGQGYGYTF
>-|TRBV28|TRBJ2-7
TGTGCCAGCAGTTCTATATCCCCAAGACAGATTTCTAAGCAGTACTTC
CASSSISPRQISKQYF
>TRBD1|TRBV5-1|TRBJ2-2
TGCGCCAGCAGCGGGGGACAGGGAGCGTACACCGGGGAGCTGTTTTTT
CASSGGQGAYTGELFF
>TRBD1|TRBV2|TRBJ1-1
TGTGCCAGCGTTGGGGACAGATTGAACACTGAAGCTTTCTTT
CASVGDRLNTEAFF
>-|TRBV4-2|TRBJ2-1
TGTGCCAGCAGCCAAGACGGAGCTTACAATGAGCAGTTCTTC
CASSQDGAYNEQFF
>TRBD1|TRBV6-5|TRBJ1-2
TGTGCCAGCAGGACCGGGACAGACCGTCCCGCCTTC
CASRTGTDRPAF
>-|TRBV6-5|TRBJ2-2
TGTGCCAGCAGTCAGACTTACACCGGGGAGCTGTTTTTT
CASSQTYTGELFF
>-|TRBV6-5|TRBJ1-5
TGTGCCAGCAGCCTGGACTCGAATCAGCCCCAGCATTTT
CASSLDSNQPQHF
>-|TRBV19|TRBJ2-7
TGTGCCAGTAGTATGACGGGAAATACCTACGAGCAGTACTTC
CASSMTGNTYEQYF
>-|TRBV9|TRBJ2-2
TGTGCCAGCAGCGTAGGGAGCAGTCTCACCGGGGAGCTGTTTTTT
CASSVGSSLTGELFF
>TRBD1|TRBV4-1|TRBJ2-7
TGCGCCAGCAGCCACCCGGGACAGGGGATCGACGAGCAGTACTTC
CASSHPGQGIDEQYF
>TRBD1|TRBV18|TRBJ1-1
TGTGCCAGCTCACCGGACAGGGTTGAAGCTTTCTTT
CASSPDRVEAFF
>TRBD1|TRBV6-5|TRBJ1-1
TGTGCCAGCAGTTACTCGGGGACAGGCTTGAACACTGAAGCTTTCTTT
CASSYSGTGLNTEAFF
>-|TRBV28|TRBJ2-7
TGTGCCAGCAGCCAAAGGGGCAGCCTCTACGAGCAGTACTTC
CASSQRGSLYEQYF
>-|TRBV6-5|TRBJ2-7
TGTGCCAGCAGTTCTACAGGAAGTTCCCACGAGCAGTACTTC
CASSSTGSSHEQYF
>TRBD1|TRBV7-2|TRBJ2-3
TGTGCCAGCAGCTTAGCGGCCGGACAGGGCACAGATACGCAGTATTTT
CASSLAAGQGTDTQYF
>-|TRBV30|TRBJ2-1
TGTGCCTGGAGGGGGGCGGACAGCTTGTACTACAATGAGCAGTTCTTC
CAWRGADSLYYNEQFF
>TRBD1|TRBV5-1|TRBJ2-7
TGCGCCAGCAGCTTGGGGGACAGTTACTCCTACGAGCAGTACTTC
CASSLGDSYSYEQYF
>TRBD1|TRBV28|TRBJ2-7
TGTGCCAGCAGTTCGCCGGGACAGGGTTCCTACGAGCAGTACTTC
CASSSPGQGSYEQYF
>-|TRBV4-2|TRBJ1-4
TGTGCCAGCAGCCAAGGCTCGGAGGATGAAAAACTGTTTTTT
CASSQGSEDEKLFF
>-|TRBV4-2|TRBJ2-7
TGTGCCAGCAGCCAAGCAGGGGGGCATTCCTACGAGCAGTACTTC
CASSQAGGHSYEQYF
>-|TRBV5-1|TRBJ1-1
TGCGCCAGCAGTCTGGACGGGATGAACACTGAAGCTTTCTTT
CASSLDGMNTEAFF
>TRBD1|TRBV27|TRBJ1-2
TGTGCCAGCAGTTTGGGACAGGGCTATGGCTACACCTTC
CASSLGQGYGYTF
>TRBD2|TRBV15|TRBJ2-7
TGTGCCACCAGCAGAGGTCTACCGGCGTCGGGGGGCGAGCAGTACTTC
CATSRGLPASGGEQYF
>-|TRBV19|TRBJ2-5
TGTGCCAGTAGCCCGCCGGGTTTGGAGACCCAGTACTTC
CASSPPGLETQYF
>TRBD2|TRBV28|TRBJ2-1
TGTGCCAGCAGTTTATATACTAGCGGGGGGACCTACAATGAGCAGTTCTTC
CASSLYTSGGTYNEQFF
>TRBD2|TRBV7-2|TRBJ2-3
TGTGCCAGCAGCCAATCTAGCGGGGATACGCAGTATTTT
CASSQSSGDTQYF
>TRBD1|TRBV4-3|TRBJ2-7
TGCGCCAGCAGCCAAGAAGGGACAGTATACTACGAGCAGTACTTC
CASSQEGTVYYEQYF
>-|TRBV21-1|TRBJ2-1
TGTGCCAGCAGCCCTAGCGGGGGGGCCTACAATGAGCAGTTCTTC
CASSPSGGAYNEQFF
>-|TRBV19|TRBJ1-6
TGTGCCAGTAGTAGCAGACAGCCCGGCGGTTCACCCCTCCACTTT
CASSSRQPGGSPLHF
>-|TRBV11-2|TRBJ2-5
TGTGCCAGCAGCTCTATTGACAGGGAGGTCCAAGAGACCCAGTACTTC
CASSSIDREVQETQYF
>TRBD1|TRBV4-1|TRBJ1-5
TGCGCCAGCAGCCAGGACGGGACAGATGCTGAGCCCCAGCATTTT
CASSQDGTDAEPQHF
>-|TRBV18|TRBJ1-2
TGTGCCAGCTCACCACTCCAGGACAGCGGAGGCTACACCTTC
CASSPLQDSGGYTF
>TRBD1|TRBV7-9|TRBJ1-4
TGTGCCAGCAGCTCTCCCTCCGGGACAGGTGAAAAACTGTTTTTT
CASSSPSGTGEKLFF
>TRBD1|TRBV5-3|TRBJ1-3
TGTGCCAGATATGACAGGGGGTCTGGAAACACCATATATTTT
CARYDRGSGNTIYF
>-|TRBV4-1|TRBJ1-1
TGCGCCAGCAGCAAAGGGGCAGAAGCTTTCTTT
CASSKGAEAFF
>TRBD1|TRBV7-2|TRBJ2-5
TGTGCCAGCAGCTTAAACAGGGGCCAAGAGACCCAGTACTTC
CASSLNRGQETQYF
>-|TRBV28|TRBJ2-2
TGTGCCAGCACCCGGGGTCTTTCGAACACCGGGGAGCTGTTTTTT
CASTRGLSNTGELFF